The source of this TCR beta chain is a study of Ad26.COV2.S vaccination and SARS-CoV-2 variants. This table comes from immunoSEQ multiplex PCR, and its TCRdb copy is limited to in-frame clones, with some not included. The sample has 450,000 to 550,000 clones; around 89% are singletons. The ends were cut back, 1 base at V and 0 bases at J, with 10 bases in the middle. Germline-derived CDR1 and CDR2 are SGHVS and FNYEAQ. The CDR3 runs to 15 residues. The sample's treatment: around 19 received Ad26.COV2.S at low or high dose, single or two shots; a few received placebo; per-sample allocation not given. At day 63 after the first vaccine or placebo injection, samples were drawn.

Sequencing used peripheral blood, obtained in a trial of Ad26.COV2.S vaccine versus placebo. The clonotype was recovered from a person between 18 and 60 years old who received the Ad26.COV2.S COVID-19 vaccine or a placebo. The V gene is TRBV7-6, the J gene TRBJ2-7; D might be TRBD2 (6 bases). The CDR3 is CASSLGGGSSYEQYF. The CDR3 nucleotides read TGTGCCAGCAGCTTAGGTGGGGGGAGCTCCTACGAGCAGTACTTC. Together with reference TRBV7-6 and TRBJ2-7, the CDR3 gives the full variable domain: GAGVSQSPRYKVTKRGQDVALRCDPISGHVSLYWYRQALGQGPEFLTYFNYEAQQDKSGLPNDRFSAERPEGSISTLTIQRTEQRDSAMYRCASSLGGGSSYEQYFGPGTRLTVT.